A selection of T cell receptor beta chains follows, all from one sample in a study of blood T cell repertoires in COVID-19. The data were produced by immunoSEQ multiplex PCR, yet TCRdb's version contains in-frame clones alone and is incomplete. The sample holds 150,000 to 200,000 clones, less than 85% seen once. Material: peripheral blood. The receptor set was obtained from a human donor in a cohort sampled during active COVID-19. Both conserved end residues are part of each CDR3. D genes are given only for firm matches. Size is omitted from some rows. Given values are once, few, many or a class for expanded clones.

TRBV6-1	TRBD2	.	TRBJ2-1	CASSVISGGGRSSYNEQFF	TGTGCCAGCAGTGTGATTAGCGGGGGGGGAAGAAGCTCCTACAATGAGCAGTTCTTC
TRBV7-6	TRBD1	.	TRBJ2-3	CASSAHRGQSTDTQYF	TGTGCCAGCAGCGCACACAGGGGGCAGAGCACAGATACGCAGTATTTT
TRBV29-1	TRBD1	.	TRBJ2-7	CSVGLRDRRSYEQYF	TGCAGCGTTGGATTAAGGGACAGGCGTTCCTACGAGCAGTACTTC
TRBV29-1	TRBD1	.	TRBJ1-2	CSVDKQGTGYTF	TGCAGCGTTGACAAACAGGGGACTGGCTACACCTTC
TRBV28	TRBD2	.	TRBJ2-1	CASKLAGDYNEQFF	TGTGCCAGCAAGCTAGCGGGGGACTACAATGAGCAGTTCTTC
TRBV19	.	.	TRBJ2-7	CASSSGVSGEQYF	TGTGCCAGTAGCTCCGGGGTGAGTGGCGAGCAGTACTTC
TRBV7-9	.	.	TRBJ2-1	CASSLSGGVKYEQFF	TGTGCCAGCAGCCTATCTGGGGGCGTAAAGTATGAGCAGTTCTTC
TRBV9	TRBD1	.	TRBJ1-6	CASSERQGLGSPLHF	TGTGCCAGCAGCGAGCGACAGGGATTGGGGTCACCCCTCCACTTT
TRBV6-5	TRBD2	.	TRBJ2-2	CASTQPGGGAGELFF	TGTGCCAGCACCCAACCTGGGGGGGGAGCCGGGGAGCTGTTTTTT
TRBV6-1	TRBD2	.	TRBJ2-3	CASSALAGGPGDTQYF	TGTGCCAGCAGTGCCCTAGCGGGGGGCCCGGGGGATACGCAGTATTTT
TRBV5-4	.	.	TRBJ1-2	CASSRPGQSNYGYTF	TGTGCCAGCAGCCGCCCCGGACAGAGTAACTATGGCTACACCTTC
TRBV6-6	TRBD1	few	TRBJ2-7	CASSYPGTGVEQYF	TGTGCCAGCAGTTACCCCGGGACAGGCGTCGAGCAGTACTTC
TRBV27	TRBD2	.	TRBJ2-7	CASRLAGGSYEQYF	TGTGCCAGCAGGTTAGCGGGGGGCTCCTACGAGCAGTACTTC
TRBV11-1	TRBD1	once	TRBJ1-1	CASSLTGRMNTEAFF	TGTGCCAGCAGCTTGACAGGGAGAATGAACACTGAAGCTTTCTTT
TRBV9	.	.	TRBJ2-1	CASSTTGTPNNEQFF	TGTGCCAGCAGCACCACGGGTACCCCTAATAATGAGCAGTTCTTC
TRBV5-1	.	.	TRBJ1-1	CASSLDAQAMNTEAFF	TGCGCCAGCAGCTTGGACGCACAGGCCATGAACACTGAAGCTTTCTTT
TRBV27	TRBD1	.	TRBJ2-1	CASSPYRGPHNEQFF	TGTGCCAGCAGTCCGTACAGGGGGCCCCACAATGAGCAGTTCTTC
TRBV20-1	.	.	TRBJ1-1	CSASPGGARTEAFF	TGCAGTGCTAGTCCGGGGGGGGCCCGGACTGAAGCTTTCTTT
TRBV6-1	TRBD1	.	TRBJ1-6	CASSEARTGHVYNSPLHF	TGTGCCAGCAGTGAAGCTCGGACAGGGCACGTATATAATTCACCCCTCCACTTT
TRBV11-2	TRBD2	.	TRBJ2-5	CASSFSGEGQYF	TGTGCCAGCAGCTTCAGCGGGGAGGGCCAGTACTTC
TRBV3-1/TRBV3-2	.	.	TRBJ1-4	CASTSRGANEKLFF	TGTGCCAGCACCTCCCGGGGGGCGAACGAAAAACTGTTTTTT
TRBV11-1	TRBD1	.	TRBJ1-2	CASSFGTGVSYTF	TGTGCCAGCAGCTTTGGGACAGGGGTATCCTACACCTTC
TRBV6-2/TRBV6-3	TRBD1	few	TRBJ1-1	CASSYRQGAGTEAFF	TGTGCCAGCAGTTACCGACAGGGCGCGGGAACTGAAGCTTTCTTT
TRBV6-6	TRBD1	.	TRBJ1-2	CASSYSGTGIDGYTF	TGTGCCAGCAGTTACTCCGGGACAGGGATTGATGGCTACACCTTC
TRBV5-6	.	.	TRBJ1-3	CASSLITGSTGNTIYF	TGTGCCAGCAGCTTGATAACAGGCTCGACTGGAAACACCATATATTTT
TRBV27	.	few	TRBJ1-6	CASSLMSPIGLHF	TGTGCCAGCAGTTTAATGTCCCCCATCGGGCTCCACTTT
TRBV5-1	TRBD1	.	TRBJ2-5	CASSLDRGPQETQYF	TGCGCCAGCAGCTTGGACAGGGGGCCCCAAGAGACCCAGTACTTC
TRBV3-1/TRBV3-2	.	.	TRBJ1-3	CASSQDSSGNTIYF	TGTGCCAGCAGTCAAGACAGCTCTGGAAACACCATATATTTT
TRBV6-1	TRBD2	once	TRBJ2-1	CASSDPPGLDNNEQFF	TGTGCCAGCAGTGACCCTCCGGGACTAGATAACAATGAGCAGTTCTTC
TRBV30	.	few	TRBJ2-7	CAWSAFGRTPPYEQYF	TGTGCCTGGAGTGCCTTCGGGAGAACACCACCCTACGAGCAGTACTTC
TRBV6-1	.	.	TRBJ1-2	CASSDVFGYTF	TGTGCCAGCAGTGACGTTTTTGGCTACACCTTC
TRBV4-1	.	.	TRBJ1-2	CASSQDPGPKPDGYTF	TGCGCCAGCAGCCAAGATCCAGGGCCGAAACCTGATGGCTACACCTTC
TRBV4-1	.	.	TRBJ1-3	CASSQDLSRQAHLSGNTIYF	TGCGCCAGCAGCCAAGATCTAAGTCGACAGGCCCATCTCTCTGGAAACACCATATATTTT
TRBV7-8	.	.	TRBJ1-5	CASSRGGVTQPQHF	TGTGCCAGCAGCCGGGGCGGGGTTACTCAGCCCCAGCATTTT
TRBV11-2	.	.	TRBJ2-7	CASSLGTETYEQYF	TGTGCCAGCAGCTTAGGGACAGAGACCTACGAGCAGTACTTC
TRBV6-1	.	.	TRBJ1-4	CASSGEGAGSNEKLFF	TGTGCCAGCAGTGGAGAGGGAGCCGGGAGTAATGAAAAACTGTTTTTT
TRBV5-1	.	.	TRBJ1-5	CASSLDGTVVQPQHF	TGCGCCAGCAGCTTGGATGGTACGGTCGTTCAGCCCCAGCATTTT